A selection of T cell receptor beta chains follows, all from one sample in a study of CD8 T cells in ankylosing spondylitis. TCRdb redid the calling of the 5' RACE reads with MiXCR, one entry per CDR3 protein. The data contain hundreds of thousands of distinct CDR3 sequences, 10% to 15% of them singletons. Sequenced input: blood, either unsorted or a sorted T cell fraction (not recorded which). The receptors come from a male donor with ankylosing spondylitis. CDR3s include the opening cysteine and the closing phenylalanine or tryptophan. Each record gives: D gene, clone size, J gene, V gene, CDR3 DNA, CDR3 protein. The D gene is left open where the match is weak. Clone size, where shown, is once, few, many, or a class for clones that have expanded.

NA many TRBJ2-2 TRBV29-1 TGCAGCGTTGACGGGATCCAGGGTGGAACCGGGGAGCTGTTTTTT CSVDGIQGGTGELFF
TRBD2 few TRBJ2-1 TRBV5-1 TGCGCCAGCAGGAAGGGACTAGCGCTCAGCTCCTACAATGAGCAGTTCTTC CASRKGLALSSYNEQFF
NA NA TRBJ2-6 TRBV14 TGTGCCAGCCACGGGGGATCTGGGGCCAACGTCCTGACTTTC CASHGGSGANVLTF
TRBD1 few TRBJ2-5 TRBV3-1 TGTGCCAGCAGCCGAACCCCGGGACAGCAAGAGACCCAGTACTTC CASSRTPGQQETQYF
TRBD1 few TRBJ2-7 TRBV5-1 TGCGCCAGCAGCCGGGACAGCTACTACGAGCAGTACTTC CASSRDSYYEQYF
TRBD1 NA TRBJ2-7 TRBV7-2 TGTGCCAGCAGACGGACAGGGGACGAGCAGTACTTC CASRRTGDEQYF
TRBD1 few TRBJ2-4 TRBV5-1 TGCGCCAGCAGCGCCGGGACAGGGGGCGAAGACATTCAGTACTTC CASSAGTGGEDIQYF
TRBD1 few TRBJ2-6 TRBV7-9 TGTGCCAGCAGGTGGACAGGGGAAAGTACTGGGGCCAACGTCCTGACTTTC CASRWTGESTGANVLTF
TRBD1 NA TRBJ1-2 TRBV18 TGTGCCAGCTCAAAGGGACAGAACTATGGCTACACCTTC CASSKGQNYGYTF
TRBD1 NA TRBJ2-2 TRBV12-3/TRBV12-4 TGTGCCAGCAGCTCCCCCGGACAGGGGGCCCGAACCGGGGAGCTGTTTTTT CASSSPGQGARTGELFF
NA many TRBJ2-3 TRBV5-1 TGCGCCAGCAGCTCCTTGTCGGGGAACACAGATACGCAGTATTTT CASSSLSGNTDTQYF
NA many TRBJ1-1 TRBV14 TGTGCCAGCAGCCAAAACGACAGGCCATACACTGAAGCTTTCTTT CASSQNDRPYTEAFF
NA many TRBJ2-1 TRBV12-3/TRBV12-4 TGTGCCACCGGATTGGAGCGGGTCTACAATGAGCAGTTCTTC CATGLERVYNEQFF
NA once TRBJ1-2 TRBV18 TGTGCCAGCTCACGGTCCGGGGATCAGCTAAGGAATGGCTACACCTTC CASSRSGDQLRNGYTF
TRBD2 few TRBJ2-7 TRBV4-2 TGTGCCAGCAGCCAAGAGGTCCGCGGGAGTTCCTACGAGCAGTACTTC CASSQEVRGSSYEQYF
NA NA TRBJ1-4 TRBV5-6 TGTGCCAGCAGCTTGGTAGACACACGATCGGAAAAACTGTTTTTT CASSLVDTRSEKLFF
TRBD1 few TRBJ2-2 TRBV7-2 TGTGCCAGCAGACCCGACAGGGGAGGCACCGGGGAGCTGTTTTTT CASRPDRGGTGELFF
NA few TRBJ2-2 TRBV6-1 TGTGCCAGCAGTGCCTTAGTACAGGGACCCGGGGAGCTGTTTTTT CASSALVQGPGELFF
TRBD1 NA TRBJ2-7 TRBV11-2 TGTGCCAGCAGCTTAGTCTCAGGGCAGGGGGCGTACGAGCAGTACTTC CASSLVSGQGAYEQYF
NA NA TRBJ2-1 TRBV10-2 TGCGCCAGCAGTGAGTATAACTACTACAATGAGCAGTTCTTC CASSEYNYYNEQFF
NA NA TRBJ1-4 TRBV20-1 TGCAGTACTAGAACAGGGAGCCTGAGAGAACTGTTTTTT CSTRTGSLRELFF
TRBD1 many TRBJ1-5 TRBV12-3/TRBV12-4 TGTGCCAGCAGTTTAATCGGACAGGCATCAAATCAGCCCCAGCATTTT CASSLIGQASNQPQHF
TRBD2 few TRBJ2-5 TRBV3-1 TGTGCCAGCAGCCCTTCCTTCCGGACTAGCGGGCAAGAGACCCAGTACTTC CASSPSFRTSGQETQYF
TRBD2 NA TRBJ2-1 TRBV20-1 TGCAGTGCTGGAGGGGAGGTAGCGGGAGCTTCTAACAATGAGCAGTTCTTC CSAGGEVAGASNNEQFF
NA many TRBJ1-2 TRBV3-1 TGTGCCAGCAGCCAAGCCAACAGGGATGGCTACACCTTC CASSQANRDGYTF
NA NA TRBJ2-2 TRBV7-9 TGTGCCAGCAGCCCTAAGCGGAACACCGGGGAGCTGTTTTTT CASSPKRNTGELFF